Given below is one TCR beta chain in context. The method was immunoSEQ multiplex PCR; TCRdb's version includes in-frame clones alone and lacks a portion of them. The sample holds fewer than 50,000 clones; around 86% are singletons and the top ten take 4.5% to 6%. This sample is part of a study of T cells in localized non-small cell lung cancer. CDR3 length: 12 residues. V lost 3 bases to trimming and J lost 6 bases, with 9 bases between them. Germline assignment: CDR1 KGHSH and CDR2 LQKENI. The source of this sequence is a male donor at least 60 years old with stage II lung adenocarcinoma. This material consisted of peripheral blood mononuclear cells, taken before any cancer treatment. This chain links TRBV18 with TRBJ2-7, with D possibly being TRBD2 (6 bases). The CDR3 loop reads CASSPVAVEQYF. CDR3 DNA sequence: TGTGCCAGCTCACCTGTAGCGGTCGAGCAGTACTTC.